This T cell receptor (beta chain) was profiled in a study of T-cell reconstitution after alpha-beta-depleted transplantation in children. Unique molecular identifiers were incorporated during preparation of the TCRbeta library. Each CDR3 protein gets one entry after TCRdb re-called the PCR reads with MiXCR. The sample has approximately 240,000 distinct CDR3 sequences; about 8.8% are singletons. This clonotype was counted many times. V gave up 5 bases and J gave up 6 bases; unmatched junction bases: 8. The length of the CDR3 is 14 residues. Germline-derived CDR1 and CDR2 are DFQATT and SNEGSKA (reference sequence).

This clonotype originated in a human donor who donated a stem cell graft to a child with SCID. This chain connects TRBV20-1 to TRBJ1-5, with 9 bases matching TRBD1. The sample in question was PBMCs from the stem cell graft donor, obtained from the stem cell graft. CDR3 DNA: TGCAGTGCTTCGACAGGGGGAAAGGGTCAGCCCCAGCATTTT. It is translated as CSASTGGKGQPQHF.